This T cell receptor beta chain is drawn from a study of T-cell memory formation after mild COVID-19. About the study: For the most part, TCR clusters were specific to one donor. Study results and limitations: Contracting clones from day 15 to 85 showed balanced CD4/CD8; later expanders favored CD4+. Some responding clones appeared in pre-infection memory, suggesting cross-reactive memory joined.

Trimming removed 1 base from V and 8 bases from J; junction bases left unmatched: 6. The CDR3 sequence is 15 residues long. Germline V gene data show CDR1 as SGHVS and CDR2 as FQNEAQ. The 5'RACE method, run with constant-segment primers, produced TCR alpha and TCR beta cDNA libraries (carrying sample barcodes and UMIs). TCRdb reprocessed the 5' RACE reads with MiXCR, giving one entry per CDR3 protein. The repertoire holds tens of thousands of distinct CDR3 sequences, with more than 10% as singletons. Turning to this clonotype: Its antigen is as yet unknown.

The chain has TRBV7-8 and TRBJ2-1, with 9 bases lining up with TRBD2. The clonotype originates from an adult woman who had mild COVID-19 (a few samples of this study predate the infection). Cell type and time point are not known. The sample comprised PBMCs or a T cell subset sorted from them (not recorded which). CDR3 in amino acids: CASSLGGGAYDEQFF. CDR3 coding DNA: TGTGCCAGCAGCTTAGGCGGGGGGGCGTACGATGAGCAGTTCTTC.